The next 26 T cell receptor beta chains were all read from a single sample in a study of identical twins. A single record per CDR3 protein comes from TCRdb applying MiXCR to the 5' RACE reads. This table has nearly 650,000 distinct CDR3 sequences, around 7.4% appearing once. The sample was also reused in another study, on yellow fever vaccine responses in identical twins.

Sequencing was done on a sample of PBMCs. These receptors were taken from a young woman in good health.

This clonotype was observed at least ten times. The rearrangement uses TRBV5-1 and TRBJ1-4, with 7 positions matching TRBD1. The ends lost 4 bases at V and 10 bases at J; junction bases unmatched: 7. This CDR3 has 13 residues. Germline V lookup: CDR1 SGHRS, CDR2 YFSETQ. CDR3 amino acids: CASSTNGDRKLFF. The CDR3 DNA reads as TGCGCCAGCAGCACCAACGGGGACAGAAAACTGTTTTTT.

The chain combines TRBV20-1 with TRBJ2-3, with D possibly being TRBD1 or TRBD2 (5 bases each). This CDR3 region has 14 residues. The ends were cut back, 5 bases at V and 6 bases at J, with 18 bases in the middle. The germline V gene encodes CDR1 DFQATT and CDR2 SNEGSKA (reference sequence). The CDR3 spells CSAEDSSWGDTQYF. CDR3 nucleotides: TGCAGTGCTGAGGACTCTTCGTGGGGGGATACGCAGTATTTT.

This clonotype was counted many times. The chain couples TRBV28 to TRBJ2-1; D remains ambiguous. In germline, CDR1 is MDHEN, CDR2 SYDVKM. Trimming removed 7 bases from V and 9 bases from J, with 10 bases in between. The CDR3 spans 11 residues. CDR3 amino acids: CASKSGPEQFF. The CDR3 DNA follows: TGTGCCAGCAAATCCGGGCCTGAGCAGTTCTTC.

This clonotype was recorded at least ten times. CDR3 loop: CASSPRAASGVLNEQFF. DNA of the CDR3: TGTGCCAGCAGCCCCAGGGCGGCTAGCGGGGTATTAAATGAGCAGTTCTTC. J is TRBJ2-1 and V is TRBV7-3; 9 positions agree with TRBD2. Germline V gives CDR1 SGHTA, CDR2 FQGTGA. With 5 bases clipped from V and 7 bases from J, the junction kept 15 bases outside the gene matches. The CDR3 loop spans 17 amino acids. Variable domain in full (rest from reference TRBV7-3 and TRBJ2-1): GAGVSQTPSNKVTEKGKYVELRCDPISGHTALYWYRQSLGQGPEFLIYFQGTGAADDSGLPNDRFFAVRPEGSVSTLKIQRTERGDSAVYLCASSPRAASGVLNEQFFGPGTRLTVL.

V is TRBV28 and J is TRBJ2-7, with TRBD1 matching 10 bases. J was trimmed by 6 bases and V by 8 bases; bases with no gene match: 7. The CDR3 contains 13 residues. CDR1 is MDHEN and CDR2 is SYDVKM in the germline V gene. The CDR3 nucleotides read TGTGCCAGCCGAAGACAGGGGGCGAGCGAGCAGTACGTC. Translation gives CASRRQGASEQYV.

This sequence joins TRBV10-1 and TRBJ2-3, with D possibly called TRBD1 or TRBD2 (5 bases each). This CDR3 is built from 15 residues. The V gene's germline CDR1 is WNHNN and CDR2 SYGVQD (reference sequence). Trimming shortened V by 2 bases and J by 3 bases, and 12 bases separated the two germline ends. Here the CDR3 reads CASSEGGSGTDTQYF. The CDR3 nucleotides read TGCGCCAGCAGTGAGGGGGGTTCGGGGACAGATACGCAGTATTTT.

This rearrangement joins TRBV27 to TRBJ2-1; unclear D gene. This CDR3 spans 14 amino acids. Germline CDR1 is MNHEY and CDR2 is SMNVEV (reference sequence). Trimming took 6 bases from V and 5 from J, leaving 14 bases between them. The DNA for the CDR3 is TGTGCCAGCAGCCTTCGGGTACCCCACAATGAGCAGTTCTTC. Its protein is CASSLRVPHNEQFF.

This clonotype appeared many times. The chain employs TRBV12-3 or TRBV12-4 and TRBJ2-2; no reliable D call. The CDR3 is made up of 16 amino acids. Trimming cost V 5 bases and J 0 bases, with 13 bases left between them. DNA for the CDR3: TGTGCCAGCAGTCCCCGACCGATTTCGAACACCGGGGAGCTGTTTTTT. It codes for CASSPRPISNTGELFF.

This clonotype was seen at least ten times. The chain uses TRBV5-1 and TRBJ2-1; TRBD1 or TRBD2 may be the D gene (5 bases each). CDR3 length equals 15 residues. Deletions cut 6 bases from V and 7 bases from J, with 20 bases between. From germline, CDR1 is SGHRS and CDR2 YFSETQ. The DNA of the CDR3 is TGCGCCAGCACCCCCCCCAGGGACGGAACGAATGAGCAGTTCTTC. Residues: CASTPPRDGTNEQFF.

The table lists this clonotype with many counts. The chain recombines TRBV5-1 with TRBJ2-5; either TRBD1 or TRBD2 may fit D (5 bases each). Trimming removed 0 bases at V and 3 bases at J, with 12 bases between. Germline lookup yields CDR1 SGHRS and CDR2 YFSETQ. This CDR3 has 15 amino acids. CDR3 loop: CASSLVVGTKETQYF. CDR3 sequence (DNA): TGCGCCAGCAGCTTGGTGGTGGGGACCAAAGAGACCCAGTACTTC.

This clonotype was counted a few times. The chain combines TRBV12-3 or TRBV12-4 with TRBJ1-1, with D unclear. This CDR3 spans 11 amino acids. V lost 6 bases to trimming and J lost 3 bases, with 5 bases between them. This CDR3 is CASRLHTEAFF. The CDR3 bases are TGTGCCAGCAGACTCCACACTGAAGCTTTCTTT.

This clonotype was seen ten or more times. The rearrangement links TRBV29-1 to TRBJ1-2; the D is unclear. Germline V gene data show CDR1 as SQVTM and CDR2 as ANQGSEA. There are 13 residues in the CDR3. V dropped 0 bases and J dropped 5 bases, with 10 bases sitting between them. The CDR3 DNA reads as TGCAGCGTTGAAGATCAAGGGTGGTATGGCTACACCTTC. It yields the protein CSVEDQGWYGYTF.

This clonotype showed up just a few times. The chain combines TRBV7-9 with TRBJ2-7; unclear D gene. Trimming pared 2 bases from V and 3 bases from J, leaving 11 bases between. The CDR3 covers 14 residues. Germline-derived CDR1 and CDR2 are SEHNR and FQNEAQ (reference sequence). The CDR3 sequence: CASSLPSQSYEQYF. The CDR3 DNA reads as TGTGCCAGCAGCTTACCCAGTCAGAGCTACGAGCAGTACTTC.

This clonotype was seen a handful of times. The chain employs TRBV12-3 or TRBV12-4 and TRBJ1-4; a weak D match, TRBD1 (5 bases). The CDR3 covers 17 residues. Deletions cut 3 bases from V and 0 bases from J, with 14 bases between. The CDR3 loop is CASSLSFLGATNEKLFF. DNA for the CDR3: TGTGCCAGCAGTTTGTCTTTCCTAGGGGCAACTAATGAAAAACTGTTTTTT.

This sequence joins TRBV12-3 or TRBV12-4 and TRBJ1-1; weak D call: TRBD1 (5 bases). Between the trimmed V and J ends, which lost 1 base and 10 bases, there was a span of 13 bases. The CDR3 has 13 amino acids. Here the CDR3 reads CASSLGGTPGAFF. The CDR3 DNA is TGTGCCAGCAGTTTAGGTGGGACCCCAGGAGCTTTCTTT.

The chain carries TRBV15 and TRBJ2-5; TRBD2 aligns across 8 bases. Germline CDR1 reads LNHNV; CDR2 reads YYDKDF (reference sequence). Trimming took 2 bases from V and 1 from J; bases not matched to a gene: 3. There are 15 residues in the CDR3. CDR3 sequence: CATSRLRGAQETQYF. The CDR3 DNA follows: TGTGCCACCAGCAGATTGCGGGGGGCCCAAGAGACCCAGTACTTC.

The chain couples TRBV29-1 to TRBJ2-7; no definite D call. This CDR3 has 15 residues. V was clipped by 0 bases and J by 4 bases, with 16 bases between them. Per the germline V gene, CDR1 is SQVTM and CDR2 is ANQGSEA. The DNA of the CDR3 is TGCAGCGTTGAAGAAGCCGGGTCTCCCCATTACGAGCAGTACTTC. Translated, it gives CSVEEAGSPHYEQYF.

The V gene is TRBV18, the J gene TRBJ1-1, with D hard to call. The CDR3 extends over 14 amino acids. The ends were cut back, 6 bases at V and 1 base at J, with 12 bases in the middle. The germline V gene encodes CDR1 KGHSH and CDR2 LQKENI. CDR3 protein: CASSKETGNTEAFF. DNA of the CDR3: TGTGCCAGCTCCAAAGAGACGGGGAACACTGAAGCTTTCTTT.

This rearrangement joins TRBV7-8 to TRBJ2-1; 12 bases are a match to TRBD2. V lost 5 bases and J lost 4; bases outside the gene matches: 15. CDR3 size: 19 residues. The germline gives CDR1 SGHVS, CDR2 FQNEAQ. The DNA for the CDR3 is TGTGCCAGCAGCCCATGGACTAGCGGGGCGCCTAAACAATACAATGAGCAGTTCTTC. This gives the protein CASSPWTSGAPKQYNEQFF.

This clonotype has a handful of counts. V is TRBV20-1 and J is TRBJ2-3, with 11 positions matching TRBD2. The CDR3 contains 14 residues. V gave up 6 bases and J gave up 2 bases; unmatched junction bases: 4. From germline, CDR1 is DFQATT and CDR2 SNEGSKA (reference sequence). The CDR3 DNA follows: TGCAGTGCCCCGGGACTAGCGGCCACAGATACGCAGTATTTT. Translated, it gives CSAPGLAATDTQYF.

At least ten counts were recorded for this clonotype. The chain carries TRBV12-3 or TRBV12-4 and TRBJ2-3; 7 bases map to TRBD2. The CDR3 runs to 15 residues. The junction had 5 bases not matched to a gene; V was cut back by 2 bases and J by 3 bases. CDR3 DNA: TGTGCCAGCAGTTTAAGGGGAGCGGGGACAGATACGCAGTATTTT. Protein product: CASSLRGAGTDTQYF.

This clonotype has a count of ten or more. The V gene is TRBV2, the J gene TRBJ2-7, with TRBD2 as a possible D gene (7 bases). The CDR3 length is 15 residues. V lost 3 bases to trimming and J lost 0 bases, with 12 bases between them. CDR1 is SNHLY, CDR2 FYNNEI, per germline. The CDR3 sequence: CASSDGGQSSYEQYF. The DNA of the CDR3 is TGTGCCAGCAGTGACGGGGGGCAAAGCTCCTACGAGCAGTACTTC.

The chain links TRBV29-1 to TRBJ2-3; D remains unclear. V shed 4 bases and J shed 2 bases, with 10 bases lying between them. The CDR3 sequence is 13 residues long. In germline, CDR1 is SQVTM, CDR2 ANQGSEA. CDR3 protein: CSVGVMLTDTQYF. The CDR3 DNA sequence: TGCAGCGTTGGGGTGATGCTCACAGATACGCAGTATTTT.

This clonotype was seen a few times. The chain uses TRBV24-1 and TRBJ2-4; D call uncertain. The germline gives CDR1 KGHDR, CDR2 SFDVKD. The CDR3 has 11 amino acids. Trimming cost V 1 base and J 9 bases, with 3 bases left between them. In nucleotides, the CDR3 is TGTGCCACCAGTGATTTAGGCATTCAGTACTTC. It specifies CATSDLGIQYF.

V and J are TRBV20-1 and TRBJ2-1; 10 bases map to TRBD2. This CDR3 spans 14 amino acids. Trimming cost V 2 bases and J 4 bases; bases outside gene matches: 2. From germline, CDR1 is DFQATT and CDR2 SNEGSKA (reference sequence). The DNA of the CDR3 is TGCAGTGCTAGAACTAGCGGGAATTACAATGAGCAGTTCTTC. Protein: CSARTSGNYNEQFF.

The V gene is TRBV6-1, the J gene TRBJ2-7; D unclear. CDR1 is MNHNS and CDR2 is SASEGT in the germline V gene. Trimming cost V 0 bases and J 6 bases, with 15 bases left between them. The CDR3 is made up of 15 amino acids. DNA for the CDR3: TGTGCCAGCAGTGAAGCGGAGTCCCCGTGGCGCGAGCAGTACGTC. Amino acids: CASSEAESPWREQYV.